These 21 T cell receptor beta chains came from one sample sequenced in a study of T cells after posttransplantation cyclophosphamide. The naive gate required viable CD3+CD4+ or CD3+CD8+ cells with CCR7+CD45RA+CD45RO-CD95-CD27+CD28+ phenotype. Sequencing was performed with immunoSEQ multiplex PCR; in TCRdb, only in-frame clones are kept and a portion is missing. This table holds about 32,000 clones, about 91% found once. Sequencing was carried out using naive CD4+ T cells sorted from blood. The receptors were gathered from a man aged 30 to 45 in good health and a related stem cell transplant donor.

The chain has TRBV2 and TRBJ2-4; 9 bases line up with TRBD1. The V segment lost 2 bases and the J segment 8 bases; nucleotides outside the gene matches: 4. Germline assignment: CDR1 SNHLY and CDR2 FYNNEI. The CDR3 spans 14 residues. The CDR3 bases are TGTGCCAGCAGTGAAAGGGACAGGGCTCACATTCAGTACTTC. Translating gives CASSERDRAHIQYF.

The gene calls are TRBV4-1 and TRBJ2-3; possible D gene TRBD1, 6 bases. Trimming left V 6 bases short and J 4 bases short, with 17 bases between. Germline V gene data show CDR1 as MGHRA and CDR2 as YSYEKL. This CDR3 has 15 amino acids. CDR3 DNA: TGCGCCAGCAGGCCACAGGGCGAGTTTGCAGATACGCAGTATTTT. Translation: CASRPQGEFADTQYF.

V gene TRBV27 combines with J gene TRBJ2-7; 9 bases line up with TRBD1. CDR1 MNHEY and CDR2 SMNVEV come from the germline V gene (reference sequence). Trimming took 6 bases from V and 3 from J; bases not matched to a gene: 12. CDR3 length equals 16 residues. The CDR3 spells CASRRTPGQGHYEQYF. As DNA, the CDR3 is TGTGCCAGCAGAAGGACTCCGGGACAGGGACACTACGAGCAGTACTTC.

The chain uses TRBV9 and TRBJ1-1; D perhaps matches TRBD1 (5 bases). Trimming removed 0 bases at V and 3 bases at J, with 12 bases between. Germline CDR1 reads SGDLS; CDR2 reads YYNGEE. The CDR3 spans 15 residues. CDR3 sequence (DNA): TGTGCCAGCAGCGTAGGGGCAGGGCCATACACTGAAGCTTTCTTT. The encoded protein is CASSVGAGPYTEAFF.

The chain employs TRBV5-1 and TRBJ2-5; 9 nucleotides line up with TRBD1. Germline V lookup: CDR1 SGHRS, CDR2 YFSETQ. The CDR3 spans 15 residues. V was pared by 5 bases and J by 5 bases, with 10 bases of the junction left unmatched. In DNA form, the CDR3 reads TGCGCCAGCAGTACGGGACAGGGACTGTTTGAGACCCAGTACTTC. Encoded protein: CASSTGQGLFETQYF.

This sequence joins TRBV2 and TRBJ1-3; D is perhaps TRBD1 (5 bases). CDR3 length equals 15 residues. Germline loops: CDR1 SNHLY, CDR2 FYNNEI. V was clipped by 3 bases and J by 0 bases, with 9 bases between them. The CDR3 nucleotides are TGTGCCAGCAGTGAGTTGACAGTCTCTGGAAACACCATATATTTT. It yields the protein CASSELTVSGNTIYF. Supplemented by reference TRBV2 and TRBJ1-3, the full variable domain reads EPEVTQTPSHQVTQMGQEVILRCVPISNHLYFYWYRQILGQKVEFLVSFYNNEISEKSEIFDDQFSVERPDGSNFTLKIRSTKLEDSAMYFCASSELTVSGNTIYFGEGSWLTVV.

The gene calls are TRBV6-5 and TRBJ1-3; no clear D gene. V lost 3 bases to trimming and J lost 0 bases, with 12 bases between them. Germline V CDR1 and CDR2: MNHEY, SVGAGI. The CDR3 spans 16 residues. CDR3 in amino acids: CASSYYSGSSGNTIYF. The CDR3 region has the DNA TGTGCCAGCAGTTATTATTCGGGGAGCTCTGGAAACACCATATATTTT.

This chain uses TRBV28 with TRBJ1-2, with 8 positions matching TRBD1. There are 15 residues in the CDR3. The V gene end was trimmed by 5 bases and the J gene end by 0 bases; junction bases not matched to a gene: 5. The V gene's germline CDR1 is MDHEN and CDR2 SYDVKM. Here the CDR3 DNA reads TGTGCCAGCAGTCCAGGGACAGGAGCTAACTATGGCTACACCTTC. It encodes CASSPGTGANYGYTF.

V and J are TRBV9 and TRBJ2-5; 12 bases map to TRBD2. The J segment lost 4 bases and the V segment lost 0 bases, leaving 7 bases of the junction unmatched. CDR3 size: 17 residues. Germline CDR1 SGDLS, CDR2 YYNGEE. CDR3 sequence (DNA): TGTGCCAGCAGCGTAGGATCTAGCGGGGGGGCCGGAGAGACCCAGTACTTC. Its protein product is CASSVGSSGGAGETQYF.

This clone was found once. The rearrangement links TRBV9 to TRBJ2-5; 10 bases fit TRBD1. The germline V gene has CDR1 SGDLS and CDR2 YYNGEE. V was pared by 1 base and J by 5 bases, with 8 bases of the junction left unmatched. CDR3 length: 16 residues. Here the CDR3 DNA reads TGTGCCAGCAGCGTACGGGACAGGGGCCTTGAGGAGACCCAGTACTTC. Translating gives CASSVRDRGLEETQYF.

This clone was found once. The gene calls are TRBV14 and TRBJ2-7, with D possibly being TRBD1 (5 bases). Germline CDR1 reads SGHDN; CDR2 reads FVKESK. Trimming stripped 0 bases from V and 5 bases from J, with 14 bases between. The CDR3 contains 15 residues. The CDR3: CASSQDSTRVDEQYF. DNA of the CDR3: TGTGCCAGCAGCCAAGATTCTACCAGGGTTGACGAGCAGTACTTC.

This sequence joins TRBV7-2 and TRBJ1-3; possible D gene TRBD1, 6 bases. CDR1 is SGHTA and CDR2 is FQGNSA in the germline V gene. The CDR3 consists of 15 residues. V was trimmed by 2 bases and J by 4 bases, leaving 12 bases between them. DNA for the CDR3: TGTGCCAGCAGCTTATTACAGGGTGCCGGAAACACCATATATTTT. Its translation is CASSLLQGAGNTIYF. Supplemented by reference TRBV7-2 and TRBJ1-3, the full variable domain reads GAGVSQSPSNKVTEKGKDVELRCDPISGHTALYWYRQSLGQGLEFLIYFQGNSAPDKSGLPSDRFSAERTGGSVSTLTIQRTQQEDSAVYLCASSLLQGAGNTIYFGEGSWLTVV.

This rearrangement joins TRBV6-6 to TRBJ2-1, with 8 bases lining up with TRBD2. The CDR3 is 16 amino acids. V trimming: 6 bases; J trimming: 1 base; junction bases outside the gene matches: 8. Looked up from germline, CDR1 is MNHNY and CDR2 is SVGAGI (reference sequence). In DNA, the CDR3 is TGTGCCAGCAGGCCGGGTAGCGGGGAGTCCTACAATGAGCAGTTCTTC. It translates to CASRPGSGESYNEQFF.

The chain carries TRBV18 and TRBJ1-1; TRBD1 matches 7 bases. V lost 6 bases to trimming and J lost 11 bases; unmatched junction nucleotides: 15. The V gene's germline CDR1 is KGHSH and CDR2 LQKENI. The CDR3 is 14 amino acids. CDR3 bases: TGTGCCAGCTCTCCCTATCAGGGGGGTGTTCGGGCTTTCTTT. Translation gives CASSPYQGGVRAFF.

The chain employs TRBV9 and TRBJ1-3, with 9 nucleotides matching TRBD1. With 5 bases clipped from V and 4 bases from J, the junction kept 10 bases outside the gene matches. Germline-derived CDR1 and CDR2 are SGDLS and YYNGEE. The CDR3 runs to 16 residues. CDR3 coding DNA: TGTGCCAGCAGTTCCGGGACAGGGAGGAGCGGAAACACCATATATTTT. As protein: CASSSGTGRSGNTIYF.

The chain recombines TRBV6-5 with TRBJ2-3; no clear D. CDR1 and CDR2 (germline): MNHEY, SVGAGI. With 6 bases removed from V and 6 bases from J, the gap between germline ends came to 13 bases. The CDR3 is 13 amino acids. CDR3 nucleotide sequence: TGTGCCAGCAGCCCTTCTCCCGGTGATACGCAGTATTTT. Residues: CASSPSPGDTQYF.

This rearrangement joins TRBV7-3 to TRBJ2-3, with 8 bases lining up with TRBD2. The CDR3 spans 15 residues. Germline CDR1 is SGHTA and CDR2 is FQGTGA. V dropped 6 bases and J dropped 0; count of bases not matched to a gene: 5. The CDR3 reads CASSISGTSTDTQYF. In DNA form, the CDR3 reads TGTGCCAGCAGTATTAGCGGGACTAGCACAGATACGCAGTATTTT.

With respect to this clone: The junction and the germline gene differ at one end; a read error may be behind it. J is TRBJ2-2 and V is TRBV7-7, with D possibly matching TRBD1 (5 bases). This CDR3 region has 16 residues. Germline V lookup: CDR1 SSHAT, CDR2 FNYEAQ (reference sequence). In DNA form, the CDR3 reads TGTGCTAGCAGCTTAGGGGTCCAGGGCAACGCCGGGGAGCTGTTTTTT. This sequence encodes CASSLGVQGNAGELFF.

The rearrangement uses TRBV7-2 and TRBJ2-7, with TRBD1 matching 9 bases. The ends lost 5 bases at V and 4 bases at J; junction bases unmatched: 12. Germline CDR1 is SGHTA and CDR2 is FQGNSA. The CDR3 is 16 amino acids. The CDR3 nucleotides are TGTGCCAGCAGCATATCTCCGGGACAGGGCATTTACGAGCAGTACTTC. Its translation is CASSISPGQGIYEQYF. The variable domain in full, completed from reference TRBV7-2 and TRBJ2-7, reads GAGVSQSPSNKVTEKGKDVELRCDPISGHTALYWYRQSLGQGLEFLIYFQGNSAPDKSGLPSDRFSAERTGGSVSTLTIQRTQQEDSAVYLCASSISPGQGIYEQYFGPGTRLTVT.

The chain links TRBV18 to TRBJ2-7; TRBD1 might be the D (6 bases). Germline V gene sequence: CDR1 KGHSH, CDR2 LQKENI. V was clipped by 3 bases and J by 0 bases, with 9 bases between them. The CDR3 length is 14 residues. The CDR3 coding sequence is TGTGCCAGCTCACCTGACAGGAGCTCCTACGAGCAGTACTTC. Translating gives CASSPDRSSYEQYF.

This chain uses TRBV5-4 with TRBJ1-2; D gene unclear. The CDR3 has 13 amino acids. V lost 0 bases to trimming and J lost 5 bases, with 8 bases between them. Germline V gene lookup returns CDR1 SGHNT and CDR2 YYREEE (reference sequence). The CDR3 nucleotides read TGTGCCAGCAGCTTGGCCCGGGGATATGGCTACACCTTC. Protein product: CASSLARGYGYTF.